This T cell receptor (beta chain) comes out of a study of OX40 agonist ivuxolimab in advanced cancers. Regarding the study as a whole: Dosing at 0.1 to 3.0 mg/kg was accompanied by clonal expansion of CD4+ and CD8+ blood T cells by week 6. On average, CD8+ T cells showed a greater number of expanded clones than CD4+.

As for this clone: Its target is not known.

Libraries were prepared by immunoSEQ multiplex PCR; TCRdb keeps only in-frame clonotypes and omits some of them. The sample has about 100,000 clones; about 91% are singletons. Germline V gene lookup returns CDR1 MNHNY and CDR2 SVGAGI (reference sequence). V was shortened by 0 bases and J by 7 bases, with 10 bases between the two germline ends. The CDR3 runs 15 residues. The sequenced sample was CD4+ or CD8+ T cells sorted from blood, obtained in a trial of the OX40 agonist ivuxolimab. The sequence derives from an adult with an advanced solid tumor such as melanoma, head and neck, liver or kidney cancer. J is TRBJ1-6 and V is TRBV6-6, with D perhaps TRBD1 (6 bases). CDR3 sequence reads: CASSYSGGPNSPLHF. CDR3 coding DNA: TGTGCCAGCAGTTACTCAGGGGGTCCCAATTCACCCCTCCACTTT.